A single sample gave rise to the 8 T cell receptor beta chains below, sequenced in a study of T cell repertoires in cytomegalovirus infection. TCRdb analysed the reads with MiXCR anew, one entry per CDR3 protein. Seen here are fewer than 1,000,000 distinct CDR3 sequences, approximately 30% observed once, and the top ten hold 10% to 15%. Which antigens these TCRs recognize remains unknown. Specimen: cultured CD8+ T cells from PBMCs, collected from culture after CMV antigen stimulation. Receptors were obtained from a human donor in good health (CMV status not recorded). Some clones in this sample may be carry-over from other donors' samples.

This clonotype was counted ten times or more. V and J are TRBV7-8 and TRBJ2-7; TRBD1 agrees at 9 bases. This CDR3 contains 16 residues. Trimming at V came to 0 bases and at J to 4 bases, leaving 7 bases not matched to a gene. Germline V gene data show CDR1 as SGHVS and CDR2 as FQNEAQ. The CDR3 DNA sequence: TGTGCCAGCAGCTTAGCCAGACAGGGGGGTTCTTACGAGCAGTACGTC. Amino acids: CASSLARQGGSYEQYV.

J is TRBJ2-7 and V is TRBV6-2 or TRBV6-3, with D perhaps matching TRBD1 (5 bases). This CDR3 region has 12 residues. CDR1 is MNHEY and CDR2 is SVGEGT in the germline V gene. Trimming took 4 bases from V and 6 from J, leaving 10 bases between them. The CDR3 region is CASSSDSPEQYV. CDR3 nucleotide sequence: TGTGCCAGCAGTTCTGACAGCCCCGAGCAGTACGTC.

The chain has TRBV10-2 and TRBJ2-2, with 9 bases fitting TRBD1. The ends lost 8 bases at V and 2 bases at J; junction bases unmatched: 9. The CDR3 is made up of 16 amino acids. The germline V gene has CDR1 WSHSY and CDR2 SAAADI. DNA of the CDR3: TGCGCCAGCGAAATGACAGGGGGAGAAAACACCGGGGAGCTGTTTTTT. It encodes CASEMTGGENTGELFF.

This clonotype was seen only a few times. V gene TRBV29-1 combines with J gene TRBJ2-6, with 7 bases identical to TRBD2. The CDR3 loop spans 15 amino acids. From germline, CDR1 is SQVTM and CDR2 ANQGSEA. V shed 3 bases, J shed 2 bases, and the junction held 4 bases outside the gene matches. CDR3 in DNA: TGCAGCGTTGAGGGGGGGGAGGCTGGGGCCAACGTCCTGACTTTC. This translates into CSVEGGEAGANVLTF.

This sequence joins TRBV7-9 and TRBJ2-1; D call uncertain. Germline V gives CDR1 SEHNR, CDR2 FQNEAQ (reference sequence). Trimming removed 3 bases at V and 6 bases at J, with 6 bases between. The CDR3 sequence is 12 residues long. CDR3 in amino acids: CASSFFANEQFF. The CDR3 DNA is TGTGCCAGCAGCTTCTTTGCCAATGAGCAGTTCTTC. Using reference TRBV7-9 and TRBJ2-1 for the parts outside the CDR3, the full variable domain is DTGVSQNPRHKITKRGQNVTFRCDPISEHNRLYWYRQTLGQGPEFLTYFQNEAQLEKSRLLSDRFSAERPKGSFSTLEIQRTEQGDSAMYLCASSFFANEQFFGPGTRLTVL.

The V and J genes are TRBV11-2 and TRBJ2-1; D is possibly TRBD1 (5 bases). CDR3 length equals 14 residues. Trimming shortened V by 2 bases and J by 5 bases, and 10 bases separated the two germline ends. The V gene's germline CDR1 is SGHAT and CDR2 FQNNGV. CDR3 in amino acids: CASSLSDSDNEQFF. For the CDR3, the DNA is TGTGCCAGCAGCTTAAGTGACAGTGACAATGAGCAGTTCTTC.

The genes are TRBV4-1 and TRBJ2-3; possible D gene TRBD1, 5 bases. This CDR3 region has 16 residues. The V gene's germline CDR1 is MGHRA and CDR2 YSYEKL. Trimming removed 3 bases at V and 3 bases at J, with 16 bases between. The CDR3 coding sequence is TGCGCCAGCAGCCAGGCCCAGACAGCGCCTACAGATACGCAGTATTTT. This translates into CASSQAQTAPTDTQYF.

This chain's CDR3 is CASSQDGRGGQEKLFF. The DNA of the CDR3 is TGTGCCAGCAGCCAAGATGGCAGGGGCGGACAGGAAAAACTGTTTTTT. This chain uses TRBV14 with TRBJ1-4, with D possibly being TRBD1 (6 bases). This CDR3 is built from 16 residues. CDR1 is SGHDN and CDR2 is FVKESK in the germline V gene. The germline V and J ends were trimmed by 0 bases and 8 bases, with 16 bases remaining between them.